Detailed here is one TCR beta chain. Study processing details: Amplified reference gene primers provided the basis for estimating nucleated cell counts. Produced via immunoSEQ multiplex PCR; TCRdb's table is partial and in-frame only. The V and J calls and clone size were taken over from that table, and D and trimming were inferred from the DNA. Of 180,000 or so clones listed, 86% are singletons. With 6 bases clipped from V and 1 base from J, the junction kept 8 bases outside the gene matches. This CDR3 spans 15 amino acids. CDR1 SGHAT and CDR2 FQNNGV come from the germline V gene. These data belong to a study of blood T cell repertoires in COVID-19.

This receptor was obtained from a young man with acute or convalescent COVID-19. The sequencing input was peripheral blood. V and J are TRBV11-2 and TRBJ1-1; 7 bases are a match to TRBD1. The CDR3 nucleotides are TGTGCCAGCAGAGAATTAACAGGGGCGAACACTGAAGCTTTCTTT. Its translation is CASRELTGANTEAFF.